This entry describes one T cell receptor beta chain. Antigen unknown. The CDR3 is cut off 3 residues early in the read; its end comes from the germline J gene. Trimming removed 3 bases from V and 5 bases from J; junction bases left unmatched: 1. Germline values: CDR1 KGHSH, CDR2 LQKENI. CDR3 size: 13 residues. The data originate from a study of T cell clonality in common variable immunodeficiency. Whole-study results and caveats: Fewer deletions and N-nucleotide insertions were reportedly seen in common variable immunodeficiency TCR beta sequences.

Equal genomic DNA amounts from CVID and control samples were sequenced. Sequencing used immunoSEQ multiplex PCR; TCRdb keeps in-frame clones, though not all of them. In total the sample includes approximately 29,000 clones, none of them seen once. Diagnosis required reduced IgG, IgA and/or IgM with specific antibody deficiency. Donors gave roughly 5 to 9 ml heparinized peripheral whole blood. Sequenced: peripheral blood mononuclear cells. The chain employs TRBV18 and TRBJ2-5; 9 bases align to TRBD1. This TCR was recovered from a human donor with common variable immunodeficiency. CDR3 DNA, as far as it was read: TGTGCCAGCTCACCGGGACAGGGCGAGACC. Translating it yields CASSPGQGET. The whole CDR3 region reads CASSPGQGETQYF. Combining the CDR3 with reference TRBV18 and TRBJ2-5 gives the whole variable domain NAGVMQNPRHLVRRRGQEARLRCSPMKGHSHVYWYRQLPEEGLKFMVYLQKENIIDESGMPKERFSAEFPKEGPSILRIQQVVRGDSAAYFCASSPGQGETQYFGPGTRLLVL.